The source of this T cell receptor (beta chain) is a study of early T cells in non-severe SARS-CoV-2 infection. Study details: Sequencing was performed on bulk RNA from unsorted whole blood, leaving chains unpaired.

As part of library construction, unique molecular identifiers were attached to individual cDNA molecules. TCRdb re-called the 5' RACE reads with MiXCR, one entry per CDR3 protein. The repertoire holds 55,000 to 65,000 distinct CDR3 sequences, with 12% as singletons. This clonotype was observed a single time. As yet, its antigen is unknown. Regarding the study as a whole: Missing private and CD4 specificities, VDJdb matching favored anti-spike CD8 responses.

Germline values: CDR1 MDHEN, CDR2 SYDVKM. V lost 7 bases and J 0 bases, leaving 10 bases between the germline ends. This CDR3 contains 13 residues. The TCR originated in an adult who was a healthcare worker with PCR-confirmed SARS-CoV-2 infection or an uninfected control (not recorded which). The chain employs TRBV28 and TRBJ2-7, with D unclear. What was sequenced was whole blood. The CDR3 region has the DNA TGTGCCAGCAAGTACACGGCCTCCTACGAGCAGTACTTC. Amino acids: CASKYTASYEQYF.